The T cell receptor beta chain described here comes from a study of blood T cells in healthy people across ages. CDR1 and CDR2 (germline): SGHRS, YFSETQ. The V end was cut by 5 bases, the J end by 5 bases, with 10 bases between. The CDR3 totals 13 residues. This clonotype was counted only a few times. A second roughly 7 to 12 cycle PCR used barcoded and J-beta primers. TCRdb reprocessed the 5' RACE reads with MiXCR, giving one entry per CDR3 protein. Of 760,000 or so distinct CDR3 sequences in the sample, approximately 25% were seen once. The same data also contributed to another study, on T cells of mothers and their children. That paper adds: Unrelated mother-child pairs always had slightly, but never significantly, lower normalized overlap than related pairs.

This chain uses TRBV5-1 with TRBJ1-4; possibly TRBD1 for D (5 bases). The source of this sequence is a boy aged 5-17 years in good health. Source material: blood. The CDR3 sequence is CASRNRQNEKLFF. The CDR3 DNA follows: TGCGCCAGCAGGAACAGGCAGAATGAAAAACTGTTTTTT.